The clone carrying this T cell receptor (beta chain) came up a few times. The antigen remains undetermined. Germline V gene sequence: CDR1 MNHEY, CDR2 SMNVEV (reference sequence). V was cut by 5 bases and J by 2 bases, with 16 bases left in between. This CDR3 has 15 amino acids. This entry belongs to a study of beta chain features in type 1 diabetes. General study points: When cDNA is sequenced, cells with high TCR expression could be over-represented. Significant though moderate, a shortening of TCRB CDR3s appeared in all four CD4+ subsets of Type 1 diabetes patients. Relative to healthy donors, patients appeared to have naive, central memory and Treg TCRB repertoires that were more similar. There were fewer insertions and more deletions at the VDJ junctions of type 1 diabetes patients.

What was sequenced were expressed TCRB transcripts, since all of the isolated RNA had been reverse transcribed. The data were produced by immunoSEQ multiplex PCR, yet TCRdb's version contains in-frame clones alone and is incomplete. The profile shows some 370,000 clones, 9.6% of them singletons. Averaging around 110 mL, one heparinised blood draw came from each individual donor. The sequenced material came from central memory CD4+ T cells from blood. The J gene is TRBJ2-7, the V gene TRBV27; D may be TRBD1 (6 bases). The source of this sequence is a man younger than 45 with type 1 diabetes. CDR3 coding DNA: TGTGCCAGCAGTCCCGGACAGCCTTATACCTACGAGCAGTACTTC. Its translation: CASSPGQPYTYEQYF.